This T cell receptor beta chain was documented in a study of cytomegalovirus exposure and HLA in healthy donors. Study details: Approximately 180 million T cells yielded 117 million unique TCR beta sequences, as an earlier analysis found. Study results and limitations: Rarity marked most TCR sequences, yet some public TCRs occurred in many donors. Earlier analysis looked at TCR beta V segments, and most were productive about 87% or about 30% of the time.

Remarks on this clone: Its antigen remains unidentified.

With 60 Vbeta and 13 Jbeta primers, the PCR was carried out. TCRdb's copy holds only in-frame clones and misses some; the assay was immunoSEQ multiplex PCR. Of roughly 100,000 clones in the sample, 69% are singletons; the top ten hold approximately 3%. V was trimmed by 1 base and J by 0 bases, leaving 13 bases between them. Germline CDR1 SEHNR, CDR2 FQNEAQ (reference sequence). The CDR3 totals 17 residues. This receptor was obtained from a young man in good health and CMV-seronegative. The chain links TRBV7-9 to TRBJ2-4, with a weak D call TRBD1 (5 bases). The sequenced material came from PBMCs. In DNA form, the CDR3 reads TGTGCCAGCAGCTTAGGTACAGGTGATTTAGCCAAAAACATTCAGTACTTC. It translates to CASSLGTGDLAKNIQYF.